Below, 32 T cell receptor beta chains from the same sample are listed, as sequenced in a study of T cells after yellow fever vaccination. Each CDR3 protein is one row after TCRdb ran MiXCR on the 5' RACE reads. The sample has under 55,000 distinct CDR3 sequences; 6% to 8.5% are singletons. The source was CD8+ T cells not binding an NS4B(214-222) dextramer, sorted from PBMCs, collected 45 days after the first yellow fever vaccination. The source of these receptors is a man between 18 and 29 years old who received the YFV17D yellow fever vaccine.

This rearrangement joins TRBV7-9 to TRBJ2-7, with 7 bases fitting TRBD1. V shed 5 bases and J 3 bases; nucleotides not matched to a gene: 4. Germline-derived CDR1 and CDR2 are SEHNR and FQNEAQ (reference sequence). The CDR3 has 13 residues. CDR3 sequence reads: CASSRGGDYEQYF. CDR3 coding DNA: TGTGCCAGCAGCAGAGGGGGCGACTACGAGCAGTACTTC.

This clonotype has ten or more counts. This sequence joins TRBV29-1 and TRBJ1-2, with TRBD1 matching 9 bases. CDR1 and CDR2 (germline): SQVTM, ANQGSEA. Trimming at V came to 4 bases and at J to 8 bases, leaving 2 bases not matched to a gene. The CDR3 extends over 11 amino acids. The DNA for the CDR3 is TGCAGCGTTGGACAGGGGGGCGGCTACACCTTC. Protein product: CSVGQGGGYTF.

This clonotype was counted at least ten times. The gene calls are TRBV4-1 and TRBJ2-7; D gene uncertain. The CDR3 loop spans 14 amino acids. Trimming left V 0 bases short and J 0 bases short, with 6 bases between. Germline CDR1 reads MGHRA; CDR2 reads YSYEKL. The CDR3 protein is CASSQERYSYEQYV. DNA of the CDR3: TGCGCCAGCAGCCAAGAAAGGTACTCCTACGAGCAGTACGTC.

The rearrangement uses TRBV9 and TRBJ2-7; tentatively, D is TRBD1 (6 bases). V lost 5 bases to trimming and J lost 4 bases, with 16 bases between them. The CDR3 length is 14 residues. CDR1 and CDR2 (germline): SGDLS, YYNGEE. CDR3 DNA sequence: TGTGCCAGCAGACAGAGTGGGGGCGCATACGAGCAGTACGTC. This gives the protein CASRQSGGAYEQYV.

This clonotype was seen a handful of times. The genes are TRBV6-1 and TRBJ2-7; perhaps TRBD1 as D (5 bases). CDR1 and CDR2 from the germline V gene are MNHNS and SASEGT. The ends were cut back, 4 bases at V and 0 bases at J, with 13 bases in the middle. The CDR3 contains 15 residues. The CDR3 region has the DNA TGTGCCAGCAGTGGGACAACCGTAAGCTCCTACGAGCAGTACTTC. The encoded protein is CASSGTTVSSYEQYF.

This clonotype has a count of ten or more. The chain has TRBV7-2 and TRBJ2-2; D remains unclear. This CDR3 has 16 amino acids. CDR1 is SGHTA and CDR2 is FQGNSA in the germline V gene. The V end was cut by 5 bases, the J end by 0 bases, with 13 bases between. CDR3 residues: CASSPRRLPNTGELFF. For the CDR3, the DNA is TGTGCCAGCAGCCCGAGAAGGCTACCGAACACCGGGGAGCTGTTTTTT.

This clonotype was detected many times. This rearrangement joins TRBV10-3 to TRBJ2-1; weak D call: TRBD2 (6 bases). The CDR3 runs to 15 residues. Trimming took 4 bases from V and 2 from J, leaving 12 bases between them. Germline CDR1 is ENHRY and CDR2 is SYGVKD. The CDR3 DNA follows: TGTGCCATCAGTGGGGAGGACCTGGCCTACAATGAGCAGTTCTTC. Translating gives CAISGEDLAYNEQFF.

The chain recombines TRBV7-8 with TRBJ2-1, with 11 bases aligning to TRBD2. Germline V gene lookup returns CDR1 SGHVS and CDR2 FQNEAQ. V trimming: 5 bases; J trimming: 9 bases; junction bases outside the gene matches: 6. The length of the CDR3 is 14 residues. CDR3 nucleotides: TGTGCCAGCAGCAGCCTAGCGGGGGGTGGTGAGCAGTTCTTC. Translation: CASSSLAGGGEQFF.

This clonotype has at least ten counts. The chain carries TRBV7-6 and TRBJ2-7; weak D call: TRBD1 (6 bases). Trimming stripped 7 bases from V and 5 bases from J, with 21 bases between. The CDR3 loop spans 15 amino acids. Per germline, CDR1 SGHVS and CDR2 FNYEAQ. The CDR3 DNA sequence: TGTGCCAGCACCCTAAGGGGGATTGGATTCCACGAGCAGTACGTC. Translated: CASTLRGIGFHEQYV.

This clonotype was recorded at least ten times. The rearrangement uses TRBV6-2 or TRBV6-3 and TRBJ2-7, with no clear D. Germline CDR1 is MNHEY and CDR2 is SVGEGT. Trimming cost V 6 bases and J 2 bases, with 23 bases left between them. The CDR3 is 17 residues long. CDR3 sequence (DNA): TGTGCCAGCAGCTATCGTCATGGTGGCCCGCCGGCCTACGAGCAGTACGTC. Its translation: CASSYRHGGPPAYEQYV.

This clonotype was observed many times. The chain couples TRBV14 to TRBJ2-3; no clear D. CDR1 is SGHDN and CDR2 is FVKESK in the germline V gene. CDR3 size: 14 residues. With 5 bases removed from V and 2 bases from J, the gap between germline ends came to 11 bases. CDR3 in amino acids: CASSTTGFTDTQYF. In DNA, the CDR3 is TGTGCCAGCAGCACTACGGGCTTCACAGATACGCAGTATTTT. The whole variable domain, filled in from reference TRBV14 and TRBJ2-3, reads EAGVTQFPSHSVIEKGQTVTLRCDPISGHDNLYWYRRVMGKEIKFLLHFVKESKQDESGMPNNRFLAERTGGTYSTLKVQPAELEDSGVYFCASSTTGFTDTQYFGPGTRLTVL.

This clonotype has a handful of counts. The chain joins TRBV27 to TRBJ2-2; a weak D match, TRBD1 (6 bases). The CDR3 runs 13 residues. Trimming cost V 4 bases and J 7 bases, with 10 bases left between them. CDR1 and CDR2 from the germline V gene are MNHEY and SMNVEV (reference sequence). The CDR3 loop is CASSSGVNGELFF. DNA for the CDR3: TGTGCCAGCAGTTCAGGGGTAAACGGGGAGCTGTTTTTT.

This clonotype has just a few counts. The chain recombines TRBV7-6 with TRBJ1-2; D not certain. The CDR3 extends over 14 amino acids. Germline lookup yields CDR1 SGHVS and CDR2 FNYEAQ. Trimming took 1 base from V and 2 from J, leaving 8 bases between them. CDR3 in DNA: TGTGCCAGCAGCTTAGGTACCGGGAACTATGGCTACACCTTC. Its protein is CASSLGTGNYGYTF.

This clonotype was observed at least ten times. This chain connects TRBV7-2 to TRBJ2-7, with 7 bases matching TRBD2. The CDR3 has 13 amino acids. The germline V gene has CDR1 SGHTA and CDR2 FQGNSA. The V and J ends lost 2 bases and 6 bases, in that order; junction bases with no gene match: 4. The CDR3 sequence is CASSLWEGSEQYV. CDR3 bases: TGTGCCAGCAGCTTATGGGAGGGATCCGAGCAGTACGTC.

Ten or more counts support this clonotype. The chain joins TRBV4-3 to TRBJ2-5, with D perhaps TRBD2 (5 bases). The CDR3 consists of 13 residues. Germline V CDR1 and CDR2: LGHNA, YSLEER. V dropped 4 bases and J dropped 2 bases, with 8 bases sitting between them. The CDR3: CASSRGQQETQYF. The CDR3 nucleotides read TGCGCCAGCAGCCGCGGGCAGCAAGAGACCCAGTACTTC.

This clonotype was found a few times. J is TRBJ1-1 and V is TRBV12-3 or TRBV12-4; perhaps TRBD1 as D (6 bases). The ends were cut back, 6 bases at V and 0 bases at J, with 11 bases in the middle. The CDR3 covers 14 residues. The CDR3 region has the DNA TGTGCCAGCAGGCCACAGGGACTGAACACTGAAGCTTTCTTT. The encoded protein is CASRPQGLNTEAFF.

This clonotype was picked up many times. The rearrangement links TRBV6-6 to TRBJ2-7; the match to TRBD1 covers 8 bases. Germline loops: CDR1 MNHNY, CDR2 SVGAGI (reference sequence). The CDR3 extends over 13 amino acids. V was clipped by 4 bases and J by 6 bases; unmatched bases: 5. The CDR3: CASSLGQGGEQYV. In nucleotides, the CDR3 is TGTGCCAGCAGTTTAGGACAGGGTGGCGAGCAGTACGTC.

This clonotype has at least ten counts. The chain uses TRBV24-1 and TRBJ2-1; D not certain. Germline V gene lookup returns CDR1 KGHDR and CDR2 SFDVKD. The V end was cut by 5 bases, the J end by 6 bases, with 7 bases between. The CDR3 contains 12 residues. In nucleotides, the CDR3 is TGTGCCACCAGTGGCCAGAGCAATGAGCAGTTCTTC. Encoded protein: CATSGQSNEQFF.

This clonotype has at least ten counts. The CDR3 reads CASSLQLAVWETQYF. The DNA for the CDR3 is TGTGCCAGCAGCTTACAACTAGCGGTCTGGGAGACCCAGTACTTC. J is TRBJ2-5 and V is TRBV5-6; 8 nucleotides line up with TRBD2. With V trimmed by 2 bases and J by 5 bases, 8 bases remained unmatched. The CDR3 totals 15 residues. CDR1 is SGHDT, CDR2 YYEEEE, per germline.

This clonotype was counted ten times or more. V usage is TRBV18 and J usage is TRBJ2-3; no firm D call. Germline V gives CDR1 KGHSH, CDR2 LQKENI. CDR3 length: 18 residues. V was pared by 6 bases and J by 6 bases, with 28 bases between. CDR3 sequence: CASSRAGLGSRRPDTQYF. The CDR3 nucleotides read TGTGCCAGCTCCCGGGCTGGGCTCGGTTCTAGGCGTCCGGATACGCAGTATTTT.

The chain combines TRBV29-1 with TRBJ2-3, with D tentatively TRBD1 (5 bases). V lost 6 bases, J lost 1 base, and 17 bases lay in between. Germline assignment: CDR1 SQVTM and CDR2 ANQGSEA. The CDR3 covers 15 residues. Here the CDR3 reads CSVEAWGAGTDTQYF. CDR3 coding DNA: TGCAGCGTCGAGGCTTGGGGCGCGGGCACAGATACGCAGTATTTT.

The table lists this clonotype with many counts. This chain links TRBV7-2 with TRBJ2-2; the D is unclear. Germline-derived CDR1 and CDR2 are SGHTA and FQGNSA. Trimming removed 1 base at V and 7 bases at J, with 4 bases between. The CDR3 extends over 12 amino acids. Here the CDR3 DNA reads TGTGCCAGCAGCTTAGTCGGCGGGGAGCTGTTTTTT. It codes for CASSLVGGELFF.

This clonotype was observed at least ten times. The chain combines TRBV10-2 with TRBJ2-7; D gene uncertain. Germline CDR1 WSHSY, CDR2 SAAADI. With 7 bases removed from V and 2 bases from J, the gap between germline ends came to 18 bases. This CDR3 has 15 amino acids. The CDR3 spells CASMPGPINAYEQYF. The CDR3 DNA follows: TGCGCCAGCATGCCCGGGCCTATTAACGCCTACGAGCAGTACTTC.

The table lists this clonotype with many counts. V is TRBV7-6 and J is TRBJ2-3; TRBD2 agrees at 7 bases. The length of the CDR3 is 14 residues. The V and J ends lost 3 bases and 1 base, in that order; junction bases with no gene match: 1. Germline values: CDR1 SGHVS, CDR2 FNYEAQ. CDR3 DNA sequence: TGTGCCAGCAGCTTGAGCGGGGGCACAGATACGCAGTATTTT. It yields the protein CASSLSGGTDTQYF.

The rearrangement uses TRBV4-2 and TRBJ2-2; 8 nucleotides agree with TRBD1. V shed 5 bases and J 6 bases; nucleotides not matched to a gene: 2. Germline V lookup: CDR1 LGHNA, CDR2 YNFKEQ. This CDR3 is 13 amino acids long. The CDR3: CASSETGAGELFF. CDR3 DNA: TGTGCCAGCAGCGAGACAGGGGCCGGGGAGCTGTTTTTT.

The chain joins TRBV2 to TRBJ2-2; D is unclear. CDR3 length: 15 residues. The V and J ends lost 4 bases and 3 bases respectively, with 12 bases between them. Germline V gene sequence: CDR1 SNHLY, CDR2 FYNNEI. CDR3 residues: CASSVASADTGELFF. CDR3 sequence (DNA): TGTGCCAGCAGTGTAGCTTCGGCGGACACCGGGGAGCTGTTTTTT.

The rearrangement uses TRBV7-3 and TRBJ2-2; D is uncertain. Germline loops: CDR1 SGHTA, CDR2 FQGTGA. Trimming stripped 4 bases from V and 3 bases from J, with 6 bases between. The length of the CDR3 is 13 residues. The CDR3 bases are TGTGCCAGCAGCTCTGTGGACACCGGGGAGCTGTTTTTT. Its translation: CASSSVDTGELFF.

Concerning this clonotype itself: A much larger clonotype is one base distant, so this may be a read error. V usage is TRBV4-3 and J usage is TRBJ1-1; D is ambiguous. V was clipped by 6 bases and J by 3 bases, with 11 bases between them. This CDR3 has 13 residues. The V gene's germline CDR1 is LGHNA and CDR2 YSLEER. Here the CDR3 DNA reads TGCGCCAGCAGACATTGGGGTTACACTGAAGCTTTCTTT. It is translated as CASRHWGYTEAFF.

This clonotype was found many times. J is TRBJ2-5 and V is TRBV4-1; D possibly uses TRBD1 or TRBD2 (5 bases each). The V gene lost 4 bases and the J gene lost 4 bases, with 13 bases spanning the gap. The V gene's germline CDR1 is MGHRA and CDR2 YSYEKL. This CDR3 has 14 residues. CDR3 DNA sequence: TGCGCCAGCAGCCGGACTCCGCAGGGAGAGACCCAGTACTTC. Protein sequence: CASSRTPQGETQYF.

There are many counts of this clonotype. The CDR3 DNA is TGCGCCAGCAGCCCCCGGGACAGTCTGCTCGAGCAGTACTTC. Protein product: CASSPRDSLLEQYF. The J gene is TRBJ2-7, the V gene TRBV4-3; the match to TRBD1 covers 7 bases. CDR1 and CDR2 from the germline V gene are LGHNA and YSLEER. The junction had 9 bases not matched to a gene; V was cut back by 4 bases and J by 6 bases. The CDR3 runs 14 residues.

This clonotype was counted at least ten times. This chain joins TRBV7-3 and TRBJ2-1; 8 bases are shared with TRBD1. CDR1 and CDR2 (germline): SGHTA, FQGTGA. With V trimmed by 2 bases and J by 1 base, 1 base remained unmatched. CDR3 length equals 15 residues. The CDR3 region has the DNA TGTGCCAGCAGCTTAGGACAGGGATCCTACAATGAGCAGTTCTTC. Protein: CASSLGQGSYNEQFF.

The genes are TRBV7-8 and TRBJ1-5; TRBD1 might be the D (5 bases). V was trimmed by 1 base and J by 0 bases, leaving 10 bases between them. Germline CDR1 SGHVS, CDR2 FQNEAQ. The CDR3 has 16 amino acids. The CDR3 DNA reads TGTGCCAGCAGCTTAGATAGGGGTTATAGCAATCAGCCCCAGCATTTT. It yields the protein CASSLDRGYSNQPQHF.